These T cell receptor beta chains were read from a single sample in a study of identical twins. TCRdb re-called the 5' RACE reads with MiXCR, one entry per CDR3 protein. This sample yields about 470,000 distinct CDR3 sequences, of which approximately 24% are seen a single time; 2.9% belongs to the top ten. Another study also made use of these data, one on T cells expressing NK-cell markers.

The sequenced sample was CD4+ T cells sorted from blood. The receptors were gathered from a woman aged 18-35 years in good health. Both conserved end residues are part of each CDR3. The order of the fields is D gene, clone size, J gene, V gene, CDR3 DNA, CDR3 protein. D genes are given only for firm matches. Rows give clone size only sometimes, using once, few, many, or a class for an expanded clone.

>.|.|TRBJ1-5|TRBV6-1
TGTGCCAGCGCCAGACAGTATAGCAATCAGCCCCAGCATTTT
CASARQYSNQPQHF
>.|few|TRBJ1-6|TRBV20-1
TGCAGTGCTAGAGATAGTGGGGGCGACTCACCCCTCCACTTT
CSARDSGGDSPLHF
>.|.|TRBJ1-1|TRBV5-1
TGCGCCAGCAGCCAGGGACCCGGGACCCCGAACACTGAAGCTTTCTTT
CASSQGPGTPNTEAFF
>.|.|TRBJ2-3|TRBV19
TGTGCCAGTAGTGTCCGACAGGCAGATACGCAGTATTTT
CASSVRQADTQYF
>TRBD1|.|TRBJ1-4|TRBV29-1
TGCAGCGTACGGGACAGGGATGAAAAACTGTTTTTT
CSVRDRDEKLFF
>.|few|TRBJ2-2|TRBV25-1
TGTGCCAGCAGTGGAATAGCAGCCACCGGGGAGCTGTTTTTT
CASSGIAATGELFF
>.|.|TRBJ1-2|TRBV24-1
TGTGCCACCAGATCCCTCGATGGGGAGTTTGTGAATGGCTACACCTTC
CATRSLDGEFVNGYTF
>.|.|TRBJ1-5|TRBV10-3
TGTGCCAGCACAGGGCTTTCGGATCAGCCCCAGCATTTT
CASTGLSDQPQHF
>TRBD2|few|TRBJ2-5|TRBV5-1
TGCGCCAGCAGCCGAGGTCTCGGGAGGGTAGCGCAAGAGACCCAGTACTTC
CASSRGLGRVAQETQYF
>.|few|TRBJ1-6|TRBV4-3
TGCGCCAGCAGCCAAGGGGGAAATCTACCTTCACCCCTCCACTTT
CASSQGGNLPSPLHF
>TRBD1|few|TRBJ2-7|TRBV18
TGTGCCAGCTCATCAGTAACCGGGACAGGGAGCTCCTACGAGCAGTACTTC
CASSSVTGTGSSYEQYF
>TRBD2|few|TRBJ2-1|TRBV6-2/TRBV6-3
TGTGCCAGCAGCACTACCAGGCTAGCGGGAGGCACGCCCCCGAGGGATGAGCAGTTCTTC
CASSTTRLAGGTPPRDEQFF
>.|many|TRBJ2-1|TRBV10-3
TGTGCCATCAGTGCCGGGCCCTCCATTTGGCCCTACAATGAGCAGTTCTTC
CAISAGPSIWPYNEQFF
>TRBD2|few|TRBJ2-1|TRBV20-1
TGCAGTGCTAGGTCGGGGGGGAATAATGAGCAGTTCTTC
CSARSGGNNEQFF
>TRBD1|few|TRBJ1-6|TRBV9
TGTGCCAGCAGCGCGAGGACAGGGGCTAATTCACCCCTCCACTTT
CASSARTGANSPLHF